The 27 T cell receptor beta chains below were found in one sample sequenced in a study of regulatory T cells in long-lasting Graves disease. Relying on iRepertoire HTBI primers and Arm-PCR of CDR3 regions, the team built TCR beta libraries. TCRdb redid the calling of the multiplex PCR reads with MiXCR, one entry per CDR3 protein. This sample yields 350,000 to 500,000 distinct CDR3 sequences, of which around 15% are seen a single time; approximately 17% belongs to the top ten. Stated time point: newly diagnosed GD, antithyroid drugs for less than 3 months. PBMC-extracted RNA yielded the TCR library. The sample also formed part of further work on T cells in Graves' hyperthyroidism and ophthalmopathy.

Sample: peripheral blood mononuclear cells (PBMCs), taken at new diagnosis, from a patient treated with antithyroid drugs. These TCRs come from a woman aged 45-59 years with Graves disease.

There are a few counts of this clonotype. The CDR3: CSASDDNQPQHF. The CDR3 DNA follows: TGCAGTGCTAGTGACGACAATCAGCCCCAGCATTTT. The chain joins TRBV20-1 to TRBJ1-5; D gene ambiguous. Trimming took 3 bases from V and 3 from J, leaving 6 bases between them. CDR1 is DFQATT, CDR2 SNEGSKA, per germline (reference sequence). This CDR3 region has 12 residues.

This clonotype appeared many times. The chain carries TRBV5-6 and TRBJ1-4; tentative D call: TRBD1 (5 bases). CDR3 length: 15 amino acids. The V end lost 2 bases, the J end lost 8 bases, and 16 bases lay between the germline ends. Germline V gene data show CDR1 as SGHDT and CDR2 as YYEEEE. This CDR3 reads CASSLFEGTREKLFF. In nucleotides, the CDR3 is TGTGCCAGCAGCTTATTTGAAGGGACCAGGGAAAAACTGTTTTTT.

For this clonotype: The CDR3 ends on some other residue instead of the conserved phenylalanine or tryptophan, so this is likely a read error. The CDR3 spells CASSYSPVQPQHC. The DNA of the CDR3 is TGTGCCAGCAGTTACTCGCCAGTTCAGCCCCAGCATTGT. This rearrangement joins TRBV6-2 or TRBV6-3 to TRBJ1-5, with D uncertain. The germline V gene encodes CDR1 MNHEY and CDR2 SVGEGT. CDR3 length equals 13 residues. Trimming took 0 bases from V and 6 from J, leaving 6 bases between them.

There are many counts of this clonotype. The chain links TRBV2 to TRBJ1-2; D is perhaps TRBD1 (6 bases). V dropped 8 bases and J dropped 6 bases, with 10 bases sitting between them. Germline V gene data show CDR1 as SNHLY and CDR2 as FYNNEI. The CDR3 spans 11 residues. The CDR3 nucleotides are TGTGCCAGCGCTTCAGGGGATGGCTACACCTTC. Translation: CASASGDGYTF.

This clonotype was seen repeatedly, ten times or more. This chain uses TRBV11-2 with TRBJ2-4; perhaps TRBD1 as D (6 bases). With 2 bases removed from V and 0 bases from J, the gap between germline ends came to 17 bases. CDR1 SGHAT and CDR2 FQNNGV come from the germline V gene. CDR3 length: 18 amino acids. The CDR3 DNA is TGTGCCAGCAGCTTACTCAAGACAGGAGCATTAGCCAAAAACATTCAGTACTTC. Encoded protein: CASSLLKTGALAKNIQYF.

A remark on this clonotype: A much larger clone lies a single base off, so this may be a read error. A read error is likely, as this CDR3 ends without the conserved phenylalanine or tryptophan. The rearrangement joins TRBV5-1 to TRBJ2-7; D gene ambiguous. This CDR3 comprises 11 residues. Germline CDR1 is SGHRS and CDR2 is YFSETQ. With 0 bases removed from V and 5 bases from J, the gap between germline ends came to 3 bases. This CDR3 reads CASSLEHEQYL. CDR3 bases: TGCGCCAGCAGCTTGGAGCACGAGCAGTACCTC.

This clonotype appeared a few times. This chain links TRBV2 with TRBJ2-3; TRBD2 aligns across 16 bases. Trimming cost V 2 bases and J 4 bases; bases outside gene matches: 12. This CDR3 region has 20 residues. From germline, CDR1 is SNHLY and CDR2 FYNNEI. The CDR3 DNA reads TGTGCCAGCAGTGAATTCTACGTGGGGACTAGCGGGAGGGTCGCAGATACGCAGTATTTT. This codes for CASSEFYVGTSGRVADTQYF.

This clonotype occurred many times. The gene calls are TRBV3-1 and TRBJ2-5, with TRBD1 matching over 10 bases. Germline V gene sequence: CDR1 LGHDT, CDR2 YNNKEL (reference sequence). The CDR3 has 15 residues. V dropped 3 bases and J dropped 5; count of bases not matched to a gene: 6. The CDR3: CASSQAGTGVETQYF. In DNA form, the CDR3 reads TGTGCCAGCAGCCAGGCCGGGACAGGGGTGGAGACCCAGTACTTC.

This clonotype showed up many times. The chain recombines TRBV28 with TRBJ1-2, with D possibly being TRBD1 (5 bases). The germline gives CDR1 MDHEN, CDR2 SYDVKM. Deletions cut 5 bases from V and 0 bases from J, with 13 bases between. CDR3 length: 15 residues. The DNA of the CDR3 is TGTGCCAGCAGTACATCAAGGGGAGCTAACTATGGCTACACCTTC. Translating it yields CASSTSRGANYGYTF.

The chain uses TRBV9 and TRBJ2-7, with D perhaps given as TRBD1 or TRBD2 (5 bases each). The germline gives CDR1 SGDLS, CDR2 YYNGEE. V was pared by 0 bases and J by 7 bases, with 14 bases between. This CDR3 is 14 amino acids long. CDR3 region: CASSVGSSEGEQYF. For the CDR3, the DNA is TGTGCCAGCAGCGTAGGTAGCTCCGAGGGGGAGCAGTACTTC.

The chain links TRBV29-1 to TRBJ1-1; 9 nucleotides match TRBD1. The CDR3 covers 14 residues. With 6 bases clipped from V and 0 bases from J, the junction kept 5 bases outside the gene matches. In germline, CDR1 is SQVTM, CDR2 ANQGSEA. The chain's CDR3 is CSVRTGAMNTEAFF. CDR3 DNA sequence: TGCAGCGTCCGGACAGGGGCGATGAACACTGAAGCTTTCTTT.

This clonotype was seen repeatedly, ten times or more. This rearrangement joins TRBV7-3 to TRBJ2-3; 7 bases match TRBD2. Per the germline V gene, CDR1 is SGHTA and CDR2 is FQGTGA. The length of the CDR3 is 15 residues. The ends lost 5 bases at V and 3 bases at J; junction bases unmatched: 8. CDR3 nucleotides: TGTGCCAGCAGCCCGGGACTAAGATTTACAGATACGCAGTATTTT. As protein: CASSPGLRFTDTQYF.

This clonotype was seen at least ten times. This chain joins TRBV28 and TRBJ1-2; no reliable D call. Per the germline V gene, CDR1 is MDHEN and CDR2 is SYDVKM. This CDR3 contains 14 residues. Trimming cost V 4 bases and J 0 bases, with 9 bases left between them. Written as DNA, the CDR3 is TGTGCCAGCAGTTACAGCACCACTAACTATGGCTACACCTTC. It yields the protein CASSYSTTNYGYTF.

The genes are TRBV20-1 and TRBJ1-6; D call uncertain. Germline CDR1 DFQATT, CDR2 SNEGSKA (reference sequence). The CDR3 spans 14 residues. V lost 0 bases to trimming and J lost 8 bases, with 11 bases between them. CDR3 protein: CSARERQVHSPLHF. CDR3 in DNA: TGCAGTGCTAGAGAGCGGCAAGTGCATTCACCCCTCCACTTT.

V gene TRBV7-9 combines with J gene TRBJ1-2; 8 nucleotides line up with TRBD1. Losses at the gene ends were 5 bases for V and 2 bases for J; bases not matched to a gene: 7. This CDR3 is 15 amino acids long. In germline, CDR1 is SEHNR, CDR2 FQNEAQ (reference sequence). The CDR3 DNA is TGTGCCAGCAGCAGACAGGGGATTATAAACTATGGCTACACCTTC. It is translated as CASSRQGIINYGYTF.

This clonotype showed up just a few times. The rearrangement uses TRBV28 and TRBJ2-5, with TRBD2 matching over 7 bases. CDR3 length: 15 amino acids. Germline lookup yields CDR1 MDHEN and CDR2 SYDVKM. J was trimmed by 1 base and V by 5 bases; bases with no gene match: 7. DNA for the CDR3: TGTGCCAGCAGTCCCAGGGAGGGTTCCCAAGAGACCCAGTACTTC. Translated, it gives CASSPREGSQETQYF.

The CDR3 DNA sequence: TGCGCCAGCAGCTCCCGGCTCAGGACTAGCGGGAGGTCGTGGGAGACCCAGTACTTC. Its translation is CASSSRLRTSGRSWETQYF. V usage is TRBV5-1 and J usage is TRBJ2-5, with 14 nucleotides matching TRBD2. The CDR3 length is 19 residues. The V segment lost 3 bases and the J segment 5 bases; nucleotides outside the gene matches: 15. Germline V gene data show CDR1 as SGHRS and CDR2 as YFSETQ.

This clonotype was observed a handful of times. DNA of the CDR3: TGTGCCATCAAGGGGGACGAAAGGGCTGGTGGCTACACCTTC. Its protein product is CAIKGDERAGGYTF. V gene TRBV10-3 combines with J gene TRBJ1-2; TRBD1 is a possible D gene (6 bases). V lost 7 bases to trimming and J lost 7 bases, with 19 bases between them. This CDR3 spans 14 amino acids. Per the germline V gene, CDR1 is ENHRY and CDR2 is SYGVKD.

CDR3 protein: CASSPQGLRQETQYF. Here the CDR3 DNA reads TGTGCCAGCTCACCACAGGGGTTGAGGCAAGAGACCCAGTACTTC. The rearrangement uses TRBV18 and TRBJ2-5; TRBD1 might be the D (5 bases). Trimming left V 1 base short and J 2 bases short, with 11 bases between. The length of the CDR3 is 15 residues. CDR1 is KGHSH, CDR2 LQKENI, per germline.

This clonotype was recorded many times. The junction shows a germline mismatch at one end, possibly a read error. The chain employs TRBV12-3 or TRBV12-4 and TRBJ2-1, with 7 positions matching TRBD1. The CDR3 covers 14 residues. The CDR3 sequence is CASSRQGSHNEQFF. The CDR3, as DNA: TGTGCCAGCAGCCGACAGGGCTCCCACAATGAGCAGTTCTTC.

At least ten counts were recorded for this clonotype. This rearrangement joins TRBV6-2 or TRBV6-3 to TRBJ2-1, with D possibly being TRBD1 or TRBD2 (6 bases each). Germline values: CDR1 MNHEY, CDR2 SVGEGT. The CDR3 length is 15 residues. Trimming took off 0 bases at V and 6 bases at J, with 12 bases between the two ends. The DNA of the CDR3 is TGTGCCAGCAGTTACTCAGGGTGGGGGGCCAATGAGCAGTTCTTC. Translating it yields CASSYSGWGANEQFF.

This chain uses TRBV4-1 with TRBJ2-1, with D perhaps being TRBD1 or TRBD2 (5 bases each). Trimming cost V 7 bases and J 4 bases, with 23 bases left between them. In germline, CDR1 is MGHRA, CDR2 YSYEKL. The CDR3 length is 17 residues. The CDR3 region is CASNRPGPLRGYNEQFF. In DNA, the CDR3 is TGCGCCAGCAACCGACCGGGACCCCTGAGGGGTTACAATGAGCAGTTCTTC.

The chain recombines TRBV20-1 with TRBJ1-4; maybe TRBD1 (5 bases). Germline values: CDR1 DFQATT, CDR2 SNEGSKA (reference sequence). V lost 4 bases and J 1 base, leaving 10 bases between the germline ends. The CDR3 loop spans 14 amino acids. CDR3 DNA: TGCAGTGCTATGGGGAGGGGAACTAATGAAAAACTGTTTTTT. It codes for CSAMGRGTNEKLFF.

This clonotype was recorded a few times. V gene TRBV19 combines with J gene TRBJ2-1; 13 nucleotides match TRBD2. This CDR3 contains 16 residues. Germline V gene data show CDR1 as LNHDA and CDR2 as SQIVND (reference sequence). V shed 3 bases, J shed 6 bases, and the junction held 5 bases outside the gene matches. CDR3 protein: CASSMLGTSGTNEQFF. The CDR3, as DNA: TGTGCCAGTAGTATGCTAGGGACTAGCGGGACCAATGAGCAGTTCTTC.

At least ten counts were recorded for this clonotype. The chain combines TRBV11-3 with TRBJ2-3; D remains unclear. Germline V gene data show CDR1 as SGHNT and CDR2 as YENEEA. This CDR3 comprises 14 residues. Trimming pared 6 bases from V and 4 bases from J, leaving 14 bases between. The CDR3 DNA follows: TGTGCCAGCAGTAAGGACCCTTCGGCAGATACGCAGTATTTT. This encodes CASSKDPSADTQYF.

This clonotype has ten or more counts. The V call is TRBV12-3 or TRBV12-4, the J call TRBJ2-1; TRBD1 is a possible D gene (6 bases). Trimming shortened V by 7 bases and J by 9 bases, and 19 bases separated the two germline ends. The CDR3 covers 14 residues. The CDR3 loop is CASTSISPRGEQFF. The CDR3 bases are TGTGCCAGCACCTCAATCTCCCCCAGGGGTGAGCAGTTCTTC.

This clonotype was counted at least ten times. The genes are TRBV28 and TRBJ2-7; D possibly uses TRBD1 or TRBD2 (5 bases each). The CDR3 is 16 amino acids. Per the germline V gene, CDR1 is MDHEN and CDR2 is SYDVKM. Trimming removed 7 bases from V and 4 bases from J, with 23 bases in between. CDR3: CASNLPVPGRIYEQYF. In nucleotides, the CDR3 is TGTGCCAGCAATCTCCCAGTACCGGGACGGATATACGAGCAGTACTTC.